This T cell receptor (beta chain) was sequenced in a study of cytomegalovirus exposure and HLA in healthy donors. Study-wide findings and caveats: The classifier reportedly diagnosed cytomegalovirus status with high sensitivity and specificity. Later genetic work tied a missense DCLRE1C variant to beta-chain V and J trimming.

In the case of this clone: Its matching antigen is unknown.

This CDR3 is built from 14 residues. From germline, CDR1 is GTSNPN and CDR2 SVGIG (reference sequence). V was clipped by 3 bases and J by 2 bases; unmatched bases: 4. It was with 60 Vbeta and 13 Jbeta primers that the PCR ran. Assay: immunoSEQ multiplex PCR; the TCRdb copy retains only in-frame clones and omits some. This sample's table has 35,000 or so clones. The receptor comes from a man aged 35-49 years in good health and CMV-seropositive. The V gene is TRBV30, the J gene TRBJ2-7, with TRBD1 matching over 10 bases. Specimen: PBMCs. CDR3 sequence reads: CAWSQTGGPYEQYF. CDR3 DNA sequence: TGTGCCTGGAGCCAGACAGGGGGCCCCTACGAGCAGTACTTC.